The clone carrying this T cell receptor (beta chain) was detected many times. The antigen remains unidentified. This sample was included in a study of breast tumors, draining lymph nodes, adjacent tissues. Study-level findings and limits: Tumors had less TCR diversity than lymph nodes, more than nontumor tissue. The data were judged consistent with most tumor T cells coming from lymph node and expanding in tumor.

The lymph nodes were axillary draining lymph nodes from breast cancer patients. From the multiplex PCR reads, TCRdb called clonotypes with MiXCR, one entry per CDR3 protein. Seen here are 180,000 or so distinct CDR3 sequences, about 34% observed once, and the top ten hold around 4%. CDR3 length equals 13 residues. Germline V gene sequence: CDR1 GTSNPN, CDR2 SVGIG (reference sequence). V lost 2 bases to trimming and J lost 5 bases, with 10 bases between them. Specimen: axillary lymph node tissue. The chain has TRBV30 and TRBJ1-5; the D is unclear. This clonotype was obtained from a female donor with breast cancer. Some clones in this sample may be carry-over from other donors' samples. CDR3 protein: CAWSMNSHQPQHF. The CDR3 DNA reads as TGTGCCTGGAGTATGAACAGCCATCAGCCCCAGCATTTT.